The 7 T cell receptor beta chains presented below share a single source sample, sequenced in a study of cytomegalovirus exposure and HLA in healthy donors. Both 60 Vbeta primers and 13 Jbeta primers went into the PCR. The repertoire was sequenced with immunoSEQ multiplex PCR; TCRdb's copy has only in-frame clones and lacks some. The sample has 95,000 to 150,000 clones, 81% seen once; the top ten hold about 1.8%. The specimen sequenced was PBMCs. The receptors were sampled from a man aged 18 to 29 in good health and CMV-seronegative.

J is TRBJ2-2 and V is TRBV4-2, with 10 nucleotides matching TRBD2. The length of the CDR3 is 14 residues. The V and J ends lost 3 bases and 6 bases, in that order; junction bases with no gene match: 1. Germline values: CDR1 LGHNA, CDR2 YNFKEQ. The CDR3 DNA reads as TGTGCCAGCAGCCAGGGACTAGCGCCCGGGGAGCTGTTTTTT. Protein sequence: CASSQGLAPGELFF.

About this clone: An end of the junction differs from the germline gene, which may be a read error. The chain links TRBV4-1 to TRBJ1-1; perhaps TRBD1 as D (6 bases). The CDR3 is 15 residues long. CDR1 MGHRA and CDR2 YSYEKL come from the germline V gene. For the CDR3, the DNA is TGCGCCAGCAGCCACCAGACAGGTGTGAAAACTGAAGCTTTCTTT. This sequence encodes CASSHQTGVKTEAFF.

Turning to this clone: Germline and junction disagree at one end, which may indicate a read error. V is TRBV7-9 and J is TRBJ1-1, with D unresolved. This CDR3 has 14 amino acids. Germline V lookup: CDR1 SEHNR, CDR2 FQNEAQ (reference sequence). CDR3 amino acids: CSSSPPVPNTEAFF. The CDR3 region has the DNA TGTTCCAGCAGCCCTCCAGTCCCGAACACTGAAGCTTTCTTT.

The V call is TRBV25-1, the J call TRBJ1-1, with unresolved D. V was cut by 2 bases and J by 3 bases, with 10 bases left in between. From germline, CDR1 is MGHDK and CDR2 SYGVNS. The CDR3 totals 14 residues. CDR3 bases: TGTGCCAGCAGTGAAATTGGGCAGCACACTGAAGCTTTCTTT. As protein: CASSEIGQHTEAFF. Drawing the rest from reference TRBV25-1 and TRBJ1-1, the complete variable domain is EADIYQTPRYLVIGTGKKITLECSQTMGHDKMYWYQQDPGMELHLIHYSYGVNSTEKGDLSSESTVSRIRTEHFPLTLESARPSHTSQYLCASSEIGQHTEAFFGQGTRLTVV.

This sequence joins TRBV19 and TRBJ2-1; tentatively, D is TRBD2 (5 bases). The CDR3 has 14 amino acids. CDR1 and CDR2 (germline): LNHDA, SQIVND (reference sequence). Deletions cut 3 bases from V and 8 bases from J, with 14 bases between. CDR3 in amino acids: CASSIAHPRDEQFF. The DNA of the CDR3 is TGTGCCAGTAGTATCGCCCACCCGAGGGATGAGCAGTTCTTC.

CDR3 loop: CAREIRDRAYGYTF. As DNA, the CDR3 is TGTGCCAGAGAGATTCGGGACAGAGCTTATGGCTACACCTTC. The genes are TRBV2 and TRBJ1-2, with 7 bases identical to TRBD1. This CDR3 comprises 14 residues. V shed 9 bases and J 5 bases; nucleotides not matched to a gene: 12. CDR1 SNHLY and CDR2 FYNNEI come from the germline V gene.

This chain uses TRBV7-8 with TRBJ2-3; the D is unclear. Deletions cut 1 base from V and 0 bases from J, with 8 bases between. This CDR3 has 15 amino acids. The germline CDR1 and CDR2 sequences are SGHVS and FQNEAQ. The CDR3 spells CASSLGRVSTDTQYF. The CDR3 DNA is TGTGCCAGCAGCTTAGGTCGGGTAAGCACAGATACGCAGTATTTT.